One sample yielded the 10 T cell receptor beta chains listed below, sequenced in a study of blood T cell repertoires in COVID-19. Using immunoSEQ multiplex PCR, the repertoire was profiled, and TCRdb retains in-frame clones only, with some absent. The sample holds over 85,000 clones, 75% to 90% seen once. Material for sequencing was peripheral blood. These receptor sequences come from a human donor in a cohort sampled during active COVID-19.

The chain carries TRBV11-2 and TRBJ2-1, with D maybe TRBD1 (6 bases). Germline V lookup: CDR1 SGHAT, CDR2 FQNNGV. The CDR3 runs to 15 residues. V lost 1 base to trimming and J lost 4 bases, with 11 bases between them. The chain's CDR3 is CASSLAVGGYNEQFF. Here the CDR3 DNA reads TGTGCCAGCAGCTTAGCGGTAGGGGGTTACAATGAGCAGTTCTTC.

V is TRBV10-2 and J is TRBJ2-1; TRBD2 is a possible D gene (5 bases). The CDR3 spans 17 residues. V was trimmed by 2 bases and J by 2 bases, leaving 16 bases between them. Germline V gene data show CDR1 as WSHSY and CDR2 as SAAADI. CDR3 sequence reads: CASSEGPSQRAYNEQFF. The CDR3 nucleotides are TGCGCCAGCAGTGAGGGGCCTAGCCAAAGAGCCTACAATGAGCAGTTCTTC.

The chain has TRBV9 and TRBJ1-1, with D tentatively TRBD1 (5 bases). Germline-derived CDR1 and CDR2 are SGDLS and YYNGEE. Trimming took off 2 bases at V and 6 bases at J, with 11 bases between the two ends. The CDR3 extends over 13 amino acids. In DNA, the CDR3 is TGTGCCAGCAGCGTCGGGGGACGGGCTGAAGCTTTCTTT. Protein product: CASSVGGRAEAFF. Variable domain in full (rest from reference TRBV9 and TRBJ1-1): DSGVTQTPKHLITATGQRVTLRCSPRSGDLSVYWYQQSLDQGLQFLIQYYNGEERAKGNILERFSAQQFPDLHSELNLSSLELGDSALYFCASSVGGRAEAFFGQGTRLTVV.

This CDR3 reads CASSLGGLAGGGETQYF. The CDR3 region has the DNA TGTGCCAGCAGCTTAGGCGGACTAGCGGGAGGGGGGGAGACCCAGTACTTC. This rearrangement joins TRBV7-2 to TRBJ2-5; 15 nucleotides match TRBD2. The ends lost 1 base at V and 5 bases at J; junction bases unmatched: 5. CDR3 size: 17 residues. CDR1 is SGHTA and CDR2 is FQGNSA in the germline V gene.

The chain has TRBV12-3 or TRBV12-4 and TRBJ2-7; D call uncertain. V dropped 0 bases and J dropped 9 bases, with 6 bases sitting between them. This CDR3 has 11 amino acids. CDR3 nucleotides: TGTGCCAGCAGTTTAGCCGCGCGGCAGTACTTC. It specifies CASSLAARQYF.

A single count supports this clone. J is TRBJ2-6 and V is TRBV9; a possible D gene is TRBD1 (6 bases). V lost 0 bases and J lost 0, with 16 bases in between. Germline CDR1 SGDLS, CDR2 YYNGEE. This CDR3 is 19 amino acids long. This CDR3 is CASSVALGQLYSGANVLTF. The CDR3 DNA sequence: TGTGCCAGCAGCGTAGCCCTAGGACAGTTATACTCTGGGGCCAACGTCCTGACTTTC.

The V and J genes are TRBV10-2 and TRBJ1-5; weak D call: TRBD1 (6 bases). The CDR3 runs 14 residues. Trimming removed 6 bases from V and 4 bases from J, with 13 bases in between. Germline V lookup: CDR1 WSHSY, CDR2 SAAADI. CDR3 sequence (DNA): TGCGCCAGCAGAGGGGACACTGTGAATCAGCCCCAGCATTTT. Amino acid sequence: CASRGDTVNQPQHF.

The chain combines TRBV5-4 with TRBJ2-5; 10 bases are shared with TRBD2. The CDR3 contains 14 residues. Germline lookup yields CDR1 SGHNT and CDR2 YYREEE (reference sequence). J lost 3 bases, V lost 4 bases, and 3 bases had no gene match. The CDR3 nucleotides read TGTGCCAGCAGCGCAGGACTAGCGGAAGAGACCCAGTACTTC. This translates into CASSAGLAEETQYF.

The chain uses TRBV7-2 and TRBJ2-1; 15 nucleotides line up with TRBD2. CDR1 is SGHTA and CDR2 is FQGNSA in the germline V gene. The trim removed 5 bases at V and 2 bases at J, leaving 10 bases unmatched. CDR3 length: 19 amino acids. The CDR3 DNA follows: TGTGCCAGCAGCCCTAAGGGACTAGCGGGAGGTCACGCCTACAATGAGCAGTTCTTC. It translates to CASSPKGLAGGHAYNEQFF.

This clone has more than one count but fewer than ten. The chain links TRBV28 to TRBJ2-7; 13 bases match TRBD2. From germline, CDR1 is MDHEN and CDR2 SYDVKM. The CDR3 has 14 residues. Trimming removed 7 bases from V and 7 bases from J; junction bases left unmatched: 7. CDR3: CASTPGTSGIEQYF. The CDR3 nucleotides are TGTGCCAGCACTCCCGGGACTAGCGGGATTGAGCAGTACTTC.